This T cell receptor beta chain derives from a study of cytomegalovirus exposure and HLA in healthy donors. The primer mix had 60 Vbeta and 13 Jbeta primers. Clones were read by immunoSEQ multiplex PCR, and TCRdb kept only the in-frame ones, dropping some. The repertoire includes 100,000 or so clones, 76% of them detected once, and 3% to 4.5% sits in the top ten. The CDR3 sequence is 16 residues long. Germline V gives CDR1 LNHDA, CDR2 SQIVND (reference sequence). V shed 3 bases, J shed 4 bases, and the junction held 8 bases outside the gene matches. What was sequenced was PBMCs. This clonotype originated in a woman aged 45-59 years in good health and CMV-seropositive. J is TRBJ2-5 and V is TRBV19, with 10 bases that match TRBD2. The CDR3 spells CASSILSSGGRETQYF. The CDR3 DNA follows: TGTGCCAGTAGTATTTTGAGTAGCGGGGGGCGAGAGACCCAGTACTTC.